One sample yielded the 9 T cell receptor beta chains listed below, sequenced in a study of shared clonotypes between healthy human individuals. Naive CD8 cells lacked CD45RO and underwent positive selection for CCR7, leaving out terminally differentiated effector memory CD45RA+ cells. Using immunoSEQ multiplex PCR, the repertoire was profiled, and TCRdb retains in-frame clones only, with some absent. The table shows under 1 million clones, with 92% occurring only once. Source material: naive CD8+ T cells sorted from blood. These receptors all stem from a man younger than 40 in good health.

V usage is TRBV27 and J usage is TRBJ2-5; possibly TRBD1 or TRBD2 for D (5 bases each). This CDR3 comprises 18 residues. The V gene lost 0 bases and the J gene lost 0 bases, with 17 bases spanning the gap. Per the germline V gene, CDR1 is MNHEY and CDR2 is SMNVEV (reference sequence). CDR3 amino acids: CASSLSVRDAWYQETQYF. The CDR3 nucleotides read TGTGCCAGCAGTTTATCCGTCCGGGACGCTTGGTACCAAGAGACCCAGTACTTC.

The CDR3 reads CASSYLQGAGEQYF. The CDR3, as DNA: TGTGCCAGCAGTTACTTACAGGGGGCGGGCGAGCAGTACTTC. The chain couples TRBV6-5 to TRBJ2-7; 9 bases are shared with TRBD1. The V and J ends lost 1 base and 6 bases, in that order; junction bases with no gene match: 4. The CDR3 loop spans 14 amino acids. CDR1 and CDR2 from the germline V gene are MNHEY and SVGAGI.

This clone was seen only once. The V call is TRBV18, the J call TRBJ2-1; TRBD2 matches 7 bases. In germline, CDR1 is KGHSH, CDR2 LQKENI. The CDR3 spans 15 residues. Germline trimming cut 3 bases from V and 8 bases from J; bases unmatched to any gene: 10. The CDR3 coding sequence is TGTGCCAGCTCACCCTCCAAAAGCGGGACCCATGAGCAGTTCTTC. This codes for CASSPSKSGTHEQFF.

The chain joins TRBV12-5 to TRBJ1-2; D may be TRBD1 (6 bases). Looked up from germline, CDR1 is LGHNT and CDR2 is FRNRAP. The CDR3 has 14 residues. The V gene lost 1 base and the J gene lost 8 bases, with 14 bases spanning the gap. The CDR3 nucleotides are TGTGCTAGTGGTTTGGGACAGGCTGACCGAGGCTACACCTTC. This codes for CASGLGQADRGYTF.

This clone was seen a handful of times. This specimen includes other DNA sequences encoding the same CDR3. The genes are TRBV19 and TRBJ2-1; the D gene is possibly TRBD2 (5 bases). The CDR3 is 15 residues long. Germline V gene data show CDR1 as LNHDA and CDR2 as SQIVND (reference sequence). Deletions cut 2 bases from V and 0 bases from J, with 8 bases between. This chain's CDR3 is CASSITGSSYNEQFF. CDR3 DNA: TGTGCCAGTAGTATAACTGGGAGCTCCTACAATGAGCAGTTCTTC. The entire variable domain, with the rest obtained from reference TRBV19 and TRBJ2-1, is as follows: DGGITQSPKYLFRKEGQNVTLSCEQNLNHDAMYWYRQDPGQGLRLIYYSQIVNDFQKGDIAEGYSVSREKKESFPLTVTSAQKNPTAFYLCASSITGSSYNEQFFGPGTRLTVL.

This clone was seen a few times. The V and J genes are TRBV19 and TRBJ2-3; 7 positions match TRBD1. Trimming removed 5 bases from V and 4 bases from J; junction bases left unmatched: 6. The CDR3 runs to 14 residues. The V gene's germline CDR1 is LNHDA and CDR2 SQIVND (reference sequence). CDR3: CASSQLGQPDTQYF. The CDR3 region has the DNA TGTGCCAGTAGTCAGTTGGGACAGCCAGATACGCAGTATTTT.

Here the CDR3 DNA reads TGCGCCAGCAGCTCTGGACAGGGGATTTCGACCTACGAGCAGTACTTC. This gives the protein CASSSGQGISTYEQYF. V gene TRBV5-1 combines with J gene TRBJ2-7; 9 bases are shared with TRBD1. The V gene end was trimmed by 3 bases and the J gene end by 2 bases; junction bases not matched to a gene: 9. This CDR3 region has 16 residues. From germline, CDR1 is SGHRS and CDR2 YFSETQ.

The chain employs TRBV28 and TRBJ2-3, with D uncertain. The CDR3 extends over 13 amino acids. Germline V gives CDR1 MDHEN, CDR2 SYDVKM. Trimming left V 5 bases short and J 1 base short, with 7 bases between. CDR3: CASSPDGTDTQYF. The DNA for the CDR3 is TGTGCCAGCAGTCCCGACGGCACAGATACGCAGTATTTT.

CDR3 residues: CASRTGTGTVDGYTF. In DNA form, the CDR3 reads TGTGCCAGCAGAACCGGGACAGGGACAGTGGATGGCTACACCTTC. This chain connects TRBV6-5 to TRBJ1-2, with TRBD1 identical over 9 bases. The CDR3 is made up of 15 amino acids. J gave up 6 bases and V 6 bases, and 11 bases lay outside the gene matches. From germline, CDR1 is MNHEY and CDR2 SVGAGI.